These 8 T cell receptor beta chains were all obtained from the same sample, sequenced in a study of blood T cell repertoires in COVID-19. Generated by immunoSEQ multiplex PCR, the TCRdb table keeps only in-frame clones and is missing some. In the table there are around 120,000 clones, about nine tenths of which are singletons. Sequencing was done on a sample of peripheral blood. The receptors come from a woman in her 70s with acute or convalescent COVID-19.

The chain couples TRBV2 to TRBJ2-3; 8 bases align to TRBD2. CDR3 length: 15 amino acids. The J segment lost 2 bases and the V segment lost 4 bases, leaving 5 bases of the junction unmatched. Germline loops: CDR1 SNHLY, CDR2 FYNNEI. CDR3 in amino acids: CASSVGGGTTDTQYF. DNA for the CDR3: TGTGCCAGCAGTGTCGGCGGGGGGACCACAGATACGCAGTATTTT.

As DNA, the CDR3 is TGTGCCAGCAGCTTATCGAGACAGCTGAACACTGAAGCTTTCTTT. Translation gives CASSLSRQLNTEAFF. The chain joins TRBV5-4 to TRBJ1-1, with D maybe TRBD1 (5 bases). From germline, CDR1 is SGHNT and CDR2 YYREEE (reference sequence). CDR3 size: 15 residues. The V and J ends lost 2 bases and 0 bases respectively, with 11 bases between them.

The chain combines TRBV3-1 (or the pseudogene TRBV3-2) with TRBJ2-2; tentatively, D is TRBD1 (6 bases). V was cut by 6 bases and J by 4 bases, with 12 bases left in between. The CDR3 runs 14 residues. The germline gives CDR1 LGHDT, CDR2 YNNKEL (reference sequence). The CDR3 spells CASSPTGFTGELFF. The CDR3 DNA reads TGTGCCAGCAGTCCGACAGGTTTCACCGGGGAGCTGTTTTTT.

The gene calls are TRBV19 and TRBJ2-3; 14 bases align to TRBD2. This CDR3 has 17 residues. The junction had 11 bases not matched to a gene; V was cut back by 6 bases and J by 6 bases. Germline CDR1 and CDR2: LNHDA and SQIVND (reference sequence). The chain's CDR3 is CASSNAKTSGGADTQYF. The DNA of the CDR3 is TGTGCCAGTAGCAACGCCAAGACTAGCGGGGGGGCTGATACGCAGTATTTT.

The CDR3 loop reads CATVSPERAKFYGYTF. The CDR3 nucleotides are TGTGCCACCGTGAGTCCTGAGCGGGCAAAATTCTATGGCTACACCTTC. This chain connects TRBV28 to TRBJ1-2; D not resolved. Per the germline V gene, CDR1 is MDHEN and CDR2 is SYDVKM. There are 16 residues in the CDR3. V dropped 10 bases and J dropped 4 bases, with 25 bases sitting between them.

This clone was seen just once. The chain couples TRBV11-2 to TRBJ1-2; 10 bases are shared with TRBD1. The trim removed 1 base at V and 8 bases at J, leaving 7 bases unmatched. Germline CDR1 and CDR2: SGHAT and FQNNGV. CDR3 size: 15 residues. CDR3 nucleotide sequence: TGTGCCAGCAGCTTAGGGGAGACAGGGGGCGGCGGCTACACCTTC. As protein: CASSLGETGGGGYTF.

The chain is built from TRBV2 and TRBJ2-7; a possible D gene is TRBD1 (6 bases). The germline V gene has CDR1 SNHLY and CDR2 FYNNEI. V lost 2 bases and J lost 3, with 17 bases in between. The CDR3 runs 16 residues. The CDR3 nucleotides are TGTGCCAGCAGTGAACACTCCGGGACAACCTACTACGAGCAGTACTTC. It encodes CASSEHSGTTYYEQYF. Supplemented by reference TRBV2 and TRBJ2-7, the full variable domain reads EPEVTQTPSHQVTQMGQEVILRCVPISNHLYFYWYRQILGQKVEFLVSFYNNEISEKSEIFDDQFSVERPDGSNFTLKIRSTKLEDSAMYFCASSEHSGTTYYEQYFGPGTRLTVT.

V is TRBV7-9 and J is TRBJ1-6; D is uncertain. Germline V gene lookup returns CDR1 SEHNR and CDR2 FQNEAQ (reference sequence). This CDR3 has 13 residues. V was trimmed by 1 base and J by 8 bases, leaving 6 bases between them. The CDR3 nucleotides are TGTGCCAGCAGCTTAGTCGGGGATTCACCCCTCCACTTT. Its protein is CASSLVGDSPLHF.